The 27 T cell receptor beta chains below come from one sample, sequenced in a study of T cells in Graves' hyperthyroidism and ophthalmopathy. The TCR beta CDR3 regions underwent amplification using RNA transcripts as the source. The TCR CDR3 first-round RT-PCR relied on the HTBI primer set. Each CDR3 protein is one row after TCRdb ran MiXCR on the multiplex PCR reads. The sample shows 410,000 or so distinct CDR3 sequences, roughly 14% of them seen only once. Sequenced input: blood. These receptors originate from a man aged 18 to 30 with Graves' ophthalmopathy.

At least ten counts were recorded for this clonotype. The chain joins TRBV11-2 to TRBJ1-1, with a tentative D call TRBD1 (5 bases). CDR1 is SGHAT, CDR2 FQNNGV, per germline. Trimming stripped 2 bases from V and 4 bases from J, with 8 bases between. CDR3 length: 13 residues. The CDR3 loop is CASSLRGTTEAFF. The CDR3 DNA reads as TGTGCCAGCAGCTTAAGGGGTACCACTGAAGCTTTCTTT.

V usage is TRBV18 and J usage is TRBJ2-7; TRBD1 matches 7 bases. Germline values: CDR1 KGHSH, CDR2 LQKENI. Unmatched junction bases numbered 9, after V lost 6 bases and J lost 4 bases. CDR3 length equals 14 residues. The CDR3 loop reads CASSRDSLGYEQYF. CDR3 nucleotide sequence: TGTGCCAGCTCCCGGGACAGTTTGGGATACGAGCAGTACTTC. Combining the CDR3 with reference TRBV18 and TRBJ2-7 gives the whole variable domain NAGVMQNPRHLVRRRGQEARLRCSPMKGHSHVYWYRQLPEEGLKFMVYLQKENIIDESGMPKERFSAEFPKEGPSILRIQQVVRGDSAAYFCASSRDSLGYEQYFGPGTRLTVT.

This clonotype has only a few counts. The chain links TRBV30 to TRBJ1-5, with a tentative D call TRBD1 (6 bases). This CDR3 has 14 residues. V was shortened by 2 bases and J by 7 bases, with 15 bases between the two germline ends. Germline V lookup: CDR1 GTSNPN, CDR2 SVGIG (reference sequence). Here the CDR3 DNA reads TGTGCCTGGAGTCTGGGGGCAAGTTCACAGCCCCAGCATTTT. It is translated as CAWSLGASSQPQHF. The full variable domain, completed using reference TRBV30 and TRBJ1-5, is SQTIHQWPATLVQPVGSPLSLECTVEGTSNPNLYWYRQAAGRGLQLLFYSVGIGQISSEVPQNLSASRPQDRQFILSSKKLLLSDSGFYLCAWSLGASSQPQHFGDGTRLSIL.

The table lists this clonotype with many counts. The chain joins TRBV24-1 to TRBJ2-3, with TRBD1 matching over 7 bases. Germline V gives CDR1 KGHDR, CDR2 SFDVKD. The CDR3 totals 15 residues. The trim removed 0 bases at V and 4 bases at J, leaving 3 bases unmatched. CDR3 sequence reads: CATSDLRGRADTQYF. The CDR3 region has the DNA TGTGCCACCAGTGATTTGAGGGGGCGCGCAGATACGCAGTATTTT.

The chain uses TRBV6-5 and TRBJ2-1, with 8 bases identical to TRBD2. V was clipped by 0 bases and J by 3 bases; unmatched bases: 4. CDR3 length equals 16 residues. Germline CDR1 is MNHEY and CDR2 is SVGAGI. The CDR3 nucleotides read TGTGCCAGCAGTTACTCGCTAGCGGGTAGCTACAATGAGCAGTTCTTC. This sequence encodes CASSYSLAGSYNEQFF.

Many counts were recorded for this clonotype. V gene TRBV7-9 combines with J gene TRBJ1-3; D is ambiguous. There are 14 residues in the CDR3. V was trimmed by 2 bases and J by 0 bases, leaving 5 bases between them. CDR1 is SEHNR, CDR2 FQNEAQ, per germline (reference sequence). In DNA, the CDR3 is TGTGCCAGCAGCTTACAGACCTCTGGAAACACCATATATTTT. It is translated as CASSLQTSGNTIYF.

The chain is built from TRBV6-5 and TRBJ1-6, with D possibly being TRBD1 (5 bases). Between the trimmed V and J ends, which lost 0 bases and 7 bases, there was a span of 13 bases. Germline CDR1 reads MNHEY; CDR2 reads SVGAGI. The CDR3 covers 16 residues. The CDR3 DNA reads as TGTGCCAGCAGTTACTCAGGGGCGAGGGTAAATTCACCCCTCCACTTT. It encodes CASSYSGARVNSPLHF.

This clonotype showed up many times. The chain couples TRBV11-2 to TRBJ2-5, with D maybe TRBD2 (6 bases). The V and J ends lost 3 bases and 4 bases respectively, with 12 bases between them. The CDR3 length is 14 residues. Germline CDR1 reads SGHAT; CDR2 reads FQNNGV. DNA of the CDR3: TGTGCCAGCAGCTTTGGGTCCGGGGGAGAGACCCAGTACTTC. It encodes CASSFGSGGETQYF.

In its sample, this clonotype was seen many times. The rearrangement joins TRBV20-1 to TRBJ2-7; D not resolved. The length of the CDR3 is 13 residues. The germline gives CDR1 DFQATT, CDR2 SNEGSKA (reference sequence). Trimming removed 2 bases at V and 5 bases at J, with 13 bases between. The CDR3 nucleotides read TGCAGTGCTAGAATCGCTTCGGCCCACGAGCAGTACTTC. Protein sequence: CSARIASAHEQYF.

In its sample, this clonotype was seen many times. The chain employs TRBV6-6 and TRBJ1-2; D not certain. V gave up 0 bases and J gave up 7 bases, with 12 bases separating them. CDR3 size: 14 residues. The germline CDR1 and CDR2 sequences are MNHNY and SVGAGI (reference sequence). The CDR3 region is CASSYSMRVSGYTF. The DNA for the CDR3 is TGTGCCAGCAGTTACTCGATGAGGGTCTCTGGCTACACCTTC.

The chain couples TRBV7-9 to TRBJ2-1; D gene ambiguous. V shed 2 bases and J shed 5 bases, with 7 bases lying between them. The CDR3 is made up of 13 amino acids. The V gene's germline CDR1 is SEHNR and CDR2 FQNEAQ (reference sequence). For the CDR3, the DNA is TGTGCCAGCAGCTTAAGGGCAAACAATGAGCAGTTCTTC. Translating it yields CASSLRANNEQFF. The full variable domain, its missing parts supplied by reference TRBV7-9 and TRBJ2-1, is DTGVSQNPRHKITKRGQNVTFRCDPISEHNRLYWYRQTLGQGPEFLTYFQNEAQLEKSRLLSDRFSAERPKGSFSTLEIQRTEQGDSAMYLCASSLRANNEQFFGPGTRLTVL.

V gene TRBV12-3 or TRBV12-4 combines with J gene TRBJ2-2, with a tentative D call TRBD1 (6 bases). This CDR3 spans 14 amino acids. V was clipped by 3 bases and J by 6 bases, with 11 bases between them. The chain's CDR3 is CASSFPQGAGELFF. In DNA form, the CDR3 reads TGTGCCAGCAGTTTCCCACAGGGTGCCGGGGAGCTGTTTTTT.

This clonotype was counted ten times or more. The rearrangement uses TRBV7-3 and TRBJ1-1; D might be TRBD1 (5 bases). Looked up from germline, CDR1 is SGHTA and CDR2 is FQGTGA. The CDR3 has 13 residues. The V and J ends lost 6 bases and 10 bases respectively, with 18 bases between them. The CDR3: CASSLYQGASAFF. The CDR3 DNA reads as TGTGCCAGCAGTCTTTACCAGGGTGCATCAGCTTTCTTT.

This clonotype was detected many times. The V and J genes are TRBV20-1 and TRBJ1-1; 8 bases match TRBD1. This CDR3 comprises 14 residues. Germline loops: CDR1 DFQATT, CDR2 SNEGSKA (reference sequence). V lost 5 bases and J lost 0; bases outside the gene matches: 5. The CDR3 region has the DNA TGCAGTGCTGACGGGACAGGCATGAACACTGAAGCTTTCTTT. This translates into CSADGTGMNTEAFF.

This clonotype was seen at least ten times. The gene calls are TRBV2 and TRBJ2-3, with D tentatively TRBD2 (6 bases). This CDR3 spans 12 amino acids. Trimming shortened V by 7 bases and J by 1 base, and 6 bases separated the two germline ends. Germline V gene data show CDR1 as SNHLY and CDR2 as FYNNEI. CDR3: CASTSGTDTQYF. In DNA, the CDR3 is TGTGCCAGCACTAGCGGCACAGATACGCAGTATTTT.

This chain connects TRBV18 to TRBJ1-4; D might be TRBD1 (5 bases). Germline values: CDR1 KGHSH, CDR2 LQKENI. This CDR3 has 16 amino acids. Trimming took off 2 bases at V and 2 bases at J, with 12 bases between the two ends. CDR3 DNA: TGTGCCAGCTCACCAAAGGCGAGGGGTACTAATGAAAAACTGTTTTTT. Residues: CASSPKARGTNEKLFF.

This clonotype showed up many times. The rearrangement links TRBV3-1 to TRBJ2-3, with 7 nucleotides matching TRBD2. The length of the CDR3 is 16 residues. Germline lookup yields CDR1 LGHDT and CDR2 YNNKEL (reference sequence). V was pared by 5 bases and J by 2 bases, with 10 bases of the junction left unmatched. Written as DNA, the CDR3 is TGTGCCAGCAGCAACCACCGGGACTATCTCACAGATACGCAGTATTTT. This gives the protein CASSNHRDYLTDTQYF.

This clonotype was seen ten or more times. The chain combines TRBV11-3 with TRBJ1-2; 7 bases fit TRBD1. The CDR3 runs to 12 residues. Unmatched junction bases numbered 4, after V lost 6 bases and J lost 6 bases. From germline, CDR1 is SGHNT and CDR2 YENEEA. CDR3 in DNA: TGTGCCAGCAGACCAGGGGGGGATGGCTACACCTTC. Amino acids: CASRPGGDGYTF.

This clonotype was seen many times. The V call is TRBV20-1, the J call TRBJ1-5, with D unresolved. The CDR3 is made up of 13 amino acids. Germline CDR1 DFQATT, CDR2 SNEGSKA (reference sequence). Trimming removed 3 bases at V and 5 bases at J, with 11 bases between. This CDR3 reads CSASSGLDQPQHF. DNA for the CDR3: TGCAGTGCTAGTTCGGGTCTTGATCAGCCCCAGCATTTT.

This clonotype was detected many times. CDR3 protein: CASSFLSSRQETQYF. DNA of the CDR3: TGTGCCAGCAGTTTTTTGTCTAGTCGGCAGGAGACCCAGTACTTC. This rearrangement joins TRBV27 to TRBJ2-5, with D unresolved. The germline V gene has CDR1 MNHEY and CDR2 SMNVEV (reference sequence). The CDR3 is 15 amino acids. Trimming cost V 3 bases and J 5 bases, with 16 bases left between them.

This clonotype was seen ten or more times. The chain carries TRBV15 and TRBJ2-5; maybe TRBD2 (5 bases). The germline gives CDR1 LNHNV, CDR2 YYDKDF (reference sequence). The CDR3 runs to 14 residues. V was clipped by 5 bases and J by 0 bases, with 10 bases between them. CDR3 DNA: TGTGCCACCAGCCCGGGCGGGTACCAAGAGACCCAGTACTTC. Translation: CATSPGGYQETQYF.

The DNA of the CDR3 is TGTGCCAGCTCACGGCAGGGACAGGGACTTTCTAATGAAAAACTGTTTTTT. Protein product: CASSRQGQGLSNEKLFF. The chain has TRBV18 and TRBJ1-4; 9 nucleotides match TRBD1. Unmatched junction bases numbered 9, after V lost 4 bases and J lost 3 bases. Germline CDR1 KGHSH, CDR2 LQKENI. The CDR3 length is 17 residues.

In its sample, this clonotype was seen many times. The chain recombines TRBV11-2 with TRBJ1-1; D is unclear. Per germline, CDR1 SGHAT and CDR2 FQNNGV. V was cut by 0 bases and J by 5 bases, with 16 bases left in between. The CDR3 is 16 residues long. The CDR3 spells CASSLEVVGVGTEAFF. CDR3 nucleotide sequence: TGTGCCAGCAGCTTAGAGGTGGTTGGGGTTGGGACTGAAGCTTTCTTT. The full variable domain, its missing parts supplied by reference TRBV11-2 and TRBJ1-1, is EAGVAQSPRYKIIEKRQSVAFWCNPISGHATLYWYQQILGQGPKLLIQFQNNGVVDDSQLPKDRFSAERLKGVDSTLKIQPAKLEDSAVYLCASSLEVVGVGTEAFFGQGTRLTVV.

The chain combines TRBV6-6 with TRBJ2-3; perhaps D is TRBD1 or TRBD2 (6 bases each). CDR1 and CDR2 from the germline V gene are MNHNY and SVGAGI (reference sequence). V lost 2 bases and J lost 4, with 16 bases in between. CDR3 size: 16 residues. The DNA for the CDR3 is TGTGCCAGCAGTTACGAGGGTGCCGGGGGCGCAGATACGCAGTATTTT. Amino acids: CASSYEGAGGADTQYF.

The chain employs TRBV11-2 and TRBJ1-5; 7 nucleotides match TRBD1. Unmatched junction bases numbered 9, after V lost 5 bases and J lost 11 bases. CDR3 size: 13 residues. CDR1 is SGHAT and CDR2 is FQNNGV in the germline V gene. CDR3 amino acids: CASSPGSQGAQHF. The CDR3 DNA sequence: TGTGCCAGCAGCCCGGGTTCGCAGGGGGCCCAGCATTTT.

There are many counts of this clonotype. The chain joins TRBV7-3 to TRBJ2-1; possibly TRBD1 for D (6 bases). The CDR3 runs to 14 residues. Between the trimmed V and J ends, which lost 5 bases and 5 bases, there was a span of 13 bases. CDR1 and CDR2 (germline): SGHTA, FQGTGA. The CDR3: CASSPGTRNNEQFF. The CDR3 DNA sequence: TGTGCCAGCAGCCCCGGGACAAGGAACAATGAGCAGTTCTTC.

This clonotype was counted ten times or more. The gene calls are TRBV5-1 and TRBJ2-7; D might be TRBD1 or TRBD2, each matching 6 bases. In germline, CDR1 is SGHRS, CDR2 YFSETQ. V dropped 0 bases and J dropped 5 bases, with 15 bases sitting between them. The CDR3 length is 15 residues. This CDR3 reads CASSLGGVRGHEQYF. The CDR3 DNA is TGCGCCAGCAGCTTGGGGGGGGTCAGGGGCCACGAGCAGTACTTC.